Reported below is one T cell receptor beta chain. Germline V CDR1 and CDR2: SGHRS, YFSETQ. CDR3 length: 15 residues. Trimming took off 0 bases at V and 6 bases at J, with 13 bases between the two ends. Profiled with immunoSEQ multiplex PCR; TCRdb holds only in-frame clones, not every one. The top ten hold 7.2% of the sample, which has around 300,000 clones, around 85% seen once. The data were obtained in a study of blood T cell repertoires in COVID-19. The chain has TRBV5-1 and TRBJ2-4, with TRBD1 as a possible D gene (5 bases). The clonotype was recovered from a human donor in a cohort sampled during active COVID-19. The sequencing input was peripheral blood. For the CDR3, the DNA is TGCGCCAGCAGCTTGGTAGGGGCAGTCGCAAACATTCAGTACTTC. Residues: CASSLVGAVANIQYF.